The rows below give T cell receptor beta chains drawn from one sample of a study of blood T cell repertoires in COVID-19. The assay was immunoSEQ multiplex PCR, and TCRdb's table has in-frame clones only and misses some. The sample shows some 80,000 clones, about four fifths of them seen only once. Material: peripheral blood. Every receptor here comes from a woman between 65 and 79 years old with acute or convalescent COVID-19. Each CDR3 is given with its conserved first and last residue. D genes are given only for firm matches. Size is stated for part of the rows, as once, few or many counts, or as a class when the clone is expanded.

TRBJ2-7,TRBD1,few,TRBV4-2,TGTGCCAGCAGCCCACAGGCCGGGACAGACACCTACGAGCAGTACTTC,CASSPQAGTDTYEQYF
TRBJ2-5,-,once,TRBV21-1,TGTGCCAGCAGCTCACCGGGACAGGCGACAAAAGAGACCCAGTACTTC,CASSSPGQATKETQYF
TRBJ2-2,TRBD2,-,TRBV7-3,TGTGCCAGCAGCTTAGGACCAAGCGGGAGTCGCACCGGGGAGCTGTTTTTT,CASSLGPSGSRTGELFF
TRBJ1-3,-,-,TRBV18,TGTGCCAGCTCACTTGGGGCAAGCTCTGGAAACACCATATATTTT,CASSLGASSGNTIYF
TRBJ2-1,-,-,TRBV7-2,TGTGCCAGCAGCTTTAGTCCTTCGGTCTACAATGAGCAGTTCTTC,CASSFSPSVYNEQFF
TRBJ2-7,TRBD1,once,TRBV6-5,TGTGCCAGCAGTCTAGGGGGCAGGGGGCACCGCGAGCAGTACTTC,CASSLGGRGHREQYF
TRBJ2-5,TRBD2,-,TRBV2,TGTGCCAGCAGTGAAGGGGGGACTAGCGGGAGGGTAAAGGAGACCCAGTACTTC,CASSEGGTSGRVKETQYF
TRBJ2-3,TRBD2,-,TRBV7-2,TGTGCCAGCAGCTTAGCGCGGGGGTTAGCGGGAGGGGATACGCAGTATTTT,CASSLARGLAGGDTQYF
TRBJ2-3,-,-,TRBV15,TGTGCCACCAGCCTGAAAGTGGGGGGAGCAATAGATACGCAGTATTTT,CATSLKVGGAIDTQYF
TRBJ1-3,-,once,TRBV28,TGTGCCAGCAGTCCGACTCCAGGAATGGGAGACACCATATATTTT,CASSPTPGMGDTIYF
TRBJ1-5,TRBD1,-,TRBV28,TGTGCCAGCTGGGACAGGGGTAATCAGCCCCAGCATTTT,CASWDRGNQPQHF
TRBJ1-1,-,-,TRBV25-1,TGTGCCACTATAGGCGGGGGAGTACCTGAAGCTTTCTTT,CATIGGGVPEAFF
TRBJ2-5,-,-,TRBV2,TGTGCCAGCAGTGTTGTGGGCCCGGAGACCCAGTACTTC,CASSVVGPETQYF